The following is a T cell receptor beta chain sequence with its context. What this receptor recognizes is not known. No qualities accompany the bases; no much larger clone lies one base away. This specimen belongs to a study of blood T cell repertoires in COVID-19 (dated by TCRdb to the early 2020s). Describing the broader study: Collaborator samples came from the United States, Italy and Spain and covered acute and convalescent phases of COVID-19. The prospective study material was composed of cDNA or gDNA derived from T cells, B-cell-depleted T cells, or PBMCs. The dataset comprised deeply sampled blood TCRbeta repertoires from subjects exposed to, actively infected with, or recovered from COVID-19. The repertoires were released in a freely available public database meant as a resource for research on the immune response to SARS-CoV-2. The samples were drawn from the first 160 participants of the ongoing ImmuneRACE study and from 950 to 1,500 subjects provided by 6 global collaborators. A de-identified subject ID, COVID-19 status, age in years and sex were almost always included in the sample metadata. Where available, HLA class I and class II types were obtained from metadata supplied by the sample provider rather than from assay-based typing. Summary of the overall study and its limitations: The quantity of clinical and demographic metadata differed by source and by participant and was supplied without curation.

TCRbeta CDR3 regions were amplified from genomic DNA by means of the immunoSEQ Assay, a bias-controlled multiplex PCR. The study's own analysis went as follows. Nucleated cell counts per sample were estimated from amplification of reference gene primers within the assay. To quantify the absolute abundance of each unique TCRbeta CDR3 rearrangement, sequence reads were collapsed and filtered. Productive Simpson clonality was computed per sample as the square root of Simpson's diversity index over productive rearrangements. The clones in this table, taken by TCRdb from immuneACCESS, are in-frame only. Not every clone is retained; where verified, under half of the shortfall comes from an unresolved V gene, and the cause of the rest is unknown. The DNA gave D and trimming, while V, J and clone size come from that table. The sample records 200,000 to 300,000 clones, 80% to 90% of which are singletons. Roughly 1.6% of the sample comes from the top ten.

V is reduced by 2 bases and J by 1 base, leaving a spacing of 5 bases between them. CDR1 and CDR2 were assigned from the germline V gene as KGHSH and LQKENI. The CDR3 goes from the cysteine to the phenylalanine over 13 residues. Left in the record is the CDR3 DNA by itself, 39 bases read in frame from the first base. Another Seattle source contributed samples from volunteer blood donors who had recovered from COVID-19. Whole blood was collected in K2EDTA tubes by collaborating institutions according to the institutions' own protocols. Collaborator samples were shipped for TCRbeta analysis as frozen whole blood, isolated PBMCs, or DNA extracted from either sample type.

Material for sequencing was peripheral blood. The rearrangement joined TRBV18 to TRBJ1-1, with no D gene named confidently. The sequence derives from a woman aged 40 to 50 who had recovered from COVID-19. The encoded CDR3 is CASSPSGNTEAFF. The nucleotide sequence reads as follows: TGTGCCAGCTCACCATCAGGGAACACTGAAGCTTTCTTT.